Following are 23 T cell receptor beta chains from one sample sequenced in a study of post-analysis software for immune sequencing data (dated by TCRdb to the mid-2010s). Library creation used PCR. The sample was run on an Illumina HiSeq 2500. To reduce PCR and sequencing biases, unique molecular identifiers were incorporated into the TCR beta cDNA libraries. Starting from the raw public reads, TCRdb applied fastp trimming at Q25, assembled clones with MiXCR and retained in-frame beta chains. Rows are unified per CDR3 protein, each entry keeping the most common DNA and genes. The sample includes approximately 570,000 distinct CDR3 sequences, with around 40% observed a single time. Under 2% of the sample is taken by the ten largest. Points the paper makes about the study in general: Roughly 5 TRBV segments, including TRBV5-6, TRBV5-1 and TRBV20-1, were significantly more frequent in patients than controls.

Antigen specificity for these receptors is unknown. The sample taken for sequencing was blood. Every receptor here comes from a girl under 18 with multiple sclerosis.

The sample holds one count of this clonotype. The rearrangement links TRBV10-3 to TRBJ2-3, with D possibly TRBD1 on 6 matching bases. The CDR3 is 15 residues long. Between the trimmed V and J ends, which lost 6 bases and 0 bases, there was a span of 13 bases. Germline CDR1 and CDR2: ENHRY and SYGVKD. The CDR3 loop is CAIRRTVTSTDTQYF. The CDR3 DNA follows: TGTGCCATCAGGAGGACAGTTACTAGCACAGATACGCAGTATTTT.

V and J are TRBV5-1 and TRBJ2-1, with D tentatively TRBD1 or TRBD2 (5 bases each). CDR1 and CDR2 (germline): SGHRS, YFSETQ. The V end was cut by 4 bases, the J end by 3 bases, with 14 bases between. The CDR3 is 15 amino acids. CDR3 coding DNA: TGCGCCAGCAGCCTACTAGGGACCGACTACAATGAGCAGTTCTTC. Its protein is CASSLLGTDYNEQFF.

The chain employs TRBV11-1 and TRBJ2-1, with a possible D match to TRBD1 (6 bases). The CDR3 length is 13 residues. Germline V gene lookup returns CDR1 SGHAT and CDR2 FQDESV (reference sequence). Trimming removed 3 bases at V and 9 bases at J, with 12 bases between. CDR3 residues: CASSFGADSEQFF. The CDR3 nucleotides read TGTGCCAGCAGCTTTGGGGCGGACAGTGAGCAGTTCTTC. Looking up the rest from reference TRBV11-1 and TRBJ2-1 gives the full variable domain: EAEVAQSPRYKITEKSQAVAFWCDPISGHATLYWYRQILGQGPELLVQFQDESVVDDSQLPKDRFSAERLKGVDSTLKIQPAELGDSAMYLCASSFGADSEQFFGPGTRLTVL.

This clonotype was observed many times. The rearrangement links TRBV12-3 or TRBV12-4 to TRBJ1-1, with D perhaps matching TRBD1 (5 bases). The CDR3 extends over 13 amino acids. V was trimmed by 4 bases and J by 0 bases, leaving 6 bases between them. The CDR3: CASSWGMNTEAFF. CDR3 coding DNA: TGTGCCAGCAGTTGGGGGATGAACACTGAAGCTTTCTTT.

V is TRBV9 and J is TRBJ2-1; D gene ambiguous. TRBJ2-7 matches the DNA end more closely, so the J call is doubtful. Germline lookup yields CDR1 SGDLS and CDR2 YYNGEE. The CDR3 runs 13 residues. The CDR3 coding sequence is TGTGCCAGCAGCGTAGTTGCTTACAATGAGCAGTACTTC. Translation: CASSVVAYNEQYF.

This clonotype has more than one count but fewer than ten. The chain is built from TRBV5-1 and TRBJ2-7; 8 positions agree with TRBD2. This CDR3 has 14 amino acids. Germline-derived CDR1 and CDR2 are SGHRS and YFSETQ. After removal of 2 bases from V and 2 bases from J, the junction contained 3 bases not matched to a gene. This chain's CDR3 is CASSFSGEPYEQYF. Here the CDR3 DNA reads TGCGCCAGCAGCTTTAGCGGGGAACCCTACGAGCAGTACTTC.

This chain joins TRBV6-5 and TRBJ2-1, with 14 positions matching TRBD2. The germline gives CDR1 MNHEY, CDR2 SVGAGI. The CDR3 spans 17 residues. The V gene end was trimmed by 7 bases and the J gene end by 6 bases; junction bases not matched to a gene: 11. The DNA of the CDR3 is TGTGCCAGCACTTCACCTCCGGGACTAGCGGGGGTCAATGAGCAGTTCTTC. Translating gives CASTSPPGLAGVNEQFF.

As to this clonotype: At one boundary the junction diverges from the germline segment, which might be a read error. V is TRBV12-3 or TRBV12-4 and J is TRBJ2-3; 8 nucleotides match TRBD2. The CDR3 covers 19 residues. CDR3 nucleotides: TGTGCCAGCAGTTTAGGACCGTTAGAGCGGGAGTGGGGCACAGATGCGCAGTATTTT. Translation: CASSLGPLEREWGTDAQYF.

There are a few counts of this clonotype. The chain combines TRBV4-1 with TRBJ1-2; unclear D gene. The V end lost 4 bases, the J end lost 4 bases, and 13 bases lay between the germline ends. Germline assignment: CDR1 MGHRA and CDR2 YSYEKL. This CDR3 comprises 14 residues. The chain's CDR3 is CASSPYGPIYGYTF. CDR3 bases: TGCGCCAGCAGCCCCTACGGACCGATCTATGGCTACACCTTC.

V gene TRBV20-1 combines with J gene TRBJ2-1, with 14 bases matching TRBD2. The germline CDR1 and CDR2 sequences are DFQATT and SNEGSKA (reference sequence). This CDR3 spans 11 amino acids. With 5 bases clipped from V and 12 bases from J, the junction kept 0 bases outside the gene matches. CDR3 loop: CSAGTSGGQFF. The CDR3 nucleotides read TGCAGTGCTGGGACTAGCGGGGGGCAGTTCTTC.

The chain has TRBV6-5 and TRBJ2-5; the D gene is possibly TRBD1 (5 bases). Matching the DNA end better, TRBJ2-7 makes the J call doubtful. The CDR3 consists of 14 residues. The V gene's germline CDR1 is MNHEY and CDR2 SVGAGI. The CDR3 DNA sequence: TGTGCCAGCAGTTACGGGGTAGTCAGGGACGAGCAGTACTTC. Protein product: CASSYGVVRDEQYF.

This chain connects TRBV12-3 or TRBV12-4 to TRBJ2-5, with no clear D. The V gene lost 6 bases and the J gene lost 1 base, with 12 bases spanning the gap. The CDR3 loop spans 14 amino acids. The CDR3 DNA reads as TGTGCCAGCAGCACTCCACAACTCCAAGAGACCCAGTACTTC. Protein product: CASSTPQLQETQYF.

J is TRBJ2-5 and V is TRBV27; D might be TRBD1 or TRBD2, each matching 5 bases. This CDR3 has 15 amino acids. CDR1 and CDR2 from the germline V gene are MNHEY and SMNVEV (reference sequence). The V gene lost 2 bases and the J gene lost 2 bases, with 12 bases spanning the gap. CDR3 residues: CASSLRDGVQETQYF. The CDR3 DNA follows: TGTGCCAGCAGTTTAAGGGACGGCGTGCAAGAGACCCAGTACTTC.

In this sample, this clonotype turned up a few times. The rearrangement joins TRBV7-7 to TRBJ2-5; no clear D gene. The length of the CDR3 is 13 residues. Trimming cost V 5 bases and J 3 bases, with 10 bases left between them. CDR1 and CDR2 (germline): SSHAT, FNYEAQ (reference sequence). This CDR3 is CASSPVAEETQYF. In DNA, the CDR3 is TGTGCCAGCAGCCCCGTGGCAGAAGAGACCCAGTACTTC.

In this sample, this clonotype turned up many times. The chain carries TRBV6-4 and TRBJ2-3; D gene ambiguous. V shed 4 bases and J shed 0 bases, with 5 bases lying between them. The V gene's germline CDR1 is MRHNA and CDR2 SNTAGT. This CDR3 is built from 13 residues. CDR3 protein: CASSAGSTDTQYF. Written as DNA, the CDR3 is TGTGCCAGCAGTGCGGGTAGCACAGATACGCAGTATTTT.

The CDR3 sequence: CASSLDREVNPPLHF. The CDR3 nucleotides are TGTGCCAGCAGTTTGGACAGGGAAGTTAATCCGCCCCTCCACTTT. The rearrangement joins TRBV27 to TRBJ1-6; 8 bases map to TRBD1. The germline V gene has CDR1 MNHEY and CDR2 SMNVEV (reference sequence). The CDR3 runs to 15 residues. The junction had 11 bases not matched to a gene; V was cut back by 3 bases and J by 13 bases.

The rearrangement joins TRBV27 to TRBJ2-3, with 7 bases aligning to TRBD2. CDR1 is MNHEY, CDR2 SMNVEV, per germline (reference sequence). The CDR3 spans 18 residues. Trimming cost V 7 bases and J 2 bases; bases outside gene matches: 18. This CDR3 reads CASIALGGERDTTDTQYF. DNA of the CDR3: TGTGCCAGCATCGCCCTGGGGGGGGAGCGGGATACCACAGATACGCAGTATTTT.

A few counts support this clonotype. CDR3 protein: CASSQFARSGGLYEQYF. The CDR3 nucleotides read TGCGCCAGCAGCCAATTTGCCCGATCAGGGGGACTCTACGAGCAGTACTTC. V gene TRBV4-1 combines with J gene TRBJ2-7; weak D call: TRBD1 (7 bases). V was trimmed by 2 bases and J by 3 bases, leaving 20 bases between them. This CDR3 has 17 residues. CDR1 is MGHRA, CDR2 YSYEKL, per germline.

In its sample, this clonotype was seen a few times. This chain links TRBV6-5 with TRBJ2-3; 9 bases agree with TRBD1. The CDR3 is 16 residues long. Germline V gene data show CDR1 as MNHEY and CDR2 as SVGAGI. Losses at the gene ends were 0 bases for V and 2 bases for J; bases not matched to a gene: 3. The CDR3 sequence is CASSYSGQGPTDTQYF. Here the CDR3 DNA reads TGTGCCAGCAGTTACTCGGGACAGGGTCCCACAGATACGCAGTATTTT.

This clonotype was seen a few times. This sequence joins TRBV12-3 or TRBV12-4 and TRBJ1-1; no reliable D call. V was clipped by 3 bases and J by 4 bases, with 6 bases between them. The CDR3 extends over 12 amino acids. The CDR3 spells CASSFLGTEAFF. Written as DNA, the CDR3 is TGTGCCAGCAGTTTTTTAGGCACTGAAGCTTTCTTT.

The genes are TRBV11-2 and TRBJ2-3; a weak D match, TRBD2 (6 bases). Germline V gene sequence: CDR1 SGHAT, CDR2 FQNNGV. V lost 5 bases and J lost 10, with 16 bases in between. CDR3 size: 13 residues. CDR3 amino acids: CASSQELALAQYF. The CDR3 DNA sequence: TGTGCCAGCAGCCAAGAACTAGCTTTGGCGCAGTATTTT.

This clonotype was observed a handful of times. The CDR3 nucleotides read TGCGCCAGCAGCTTGGAGTCTATAGCGGGGAGCTCCTACGAGCAGTACTTC. This translates into CASSLESIAGSSYEQYF. The chain combines TRBV5-1 with TRBJ2-7; 8 positions agree with TRBD2. The CDR3 spans 17 residues. CDR1 is SGHRS, CDR2 YFSETQ, per germline. J gave up 0 bases and V 0 bases, and 8 bases lay outside the gene matches. Drawing the rest from reference TRBV5-1 and TRBJ2-7, the complete variable domain is KAGVTQTPRYLIKTRGQQVTLSCSPISGHRSVSWYQQTPGQGLQFLFEYFSETQRNKGNFPGRFSGRQFSNSRSEMNVSTLELGDSALYLCASSLESIAGSSYEQYFGPGTRLTVT.

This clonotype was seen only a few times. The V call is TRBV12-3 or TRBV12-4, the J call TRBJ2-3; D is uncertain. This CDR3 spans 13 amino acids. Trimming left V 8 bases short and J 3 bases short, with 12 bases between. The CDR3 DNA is TGTGCCAGCGCCGGATTAGCAACAGATACGCAGTATTTT. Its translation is CASAGLATDTQYF.